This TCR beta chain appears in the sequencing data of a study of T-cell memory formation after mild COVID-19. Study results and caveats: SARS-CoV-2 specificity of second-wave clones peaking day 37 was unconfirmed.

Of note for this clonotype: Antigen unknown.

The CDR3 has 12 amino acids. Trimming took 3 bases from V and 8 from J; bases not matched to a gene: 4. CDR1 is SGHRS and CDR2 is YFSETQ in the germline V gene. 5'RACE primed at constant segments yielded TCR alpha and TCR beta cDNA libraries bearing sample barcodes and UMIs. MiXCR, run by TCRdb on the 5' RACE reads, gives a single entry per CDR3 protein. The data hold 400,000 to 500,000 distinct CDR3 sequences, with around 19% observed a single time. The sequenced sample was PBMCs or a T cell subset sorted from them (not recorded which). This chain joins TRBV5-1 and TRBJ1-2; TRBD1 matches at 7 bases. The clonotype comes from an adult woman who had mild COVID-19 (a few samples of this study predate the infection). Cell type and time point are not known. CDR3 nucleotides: TGCGCCAGCAGCTCGACAGGGAGCGGCTACACCTTC. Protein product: CASSSTGSGYTF. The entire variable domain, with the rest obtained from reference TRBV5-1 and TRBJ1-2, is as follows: KAGVTQTPRYLIKTRGQQVTLSCSPISGHRSVSWYQQTPGQGLQFLFEYFSETQRNKGNFPGRFSGRQFSNSRSEMNVSTLELGDSALYLCASSSTGSGYTFGSGTRLTVV.